What follows is one TCR beta chain and its context. Antigen: not known. The data stem from a study of Ad26.COV2.S vaccination and SARS-CoV-2 variants. General study results and limits: Non-spike TCR breadth was similar in vaccine and placebo recipients.

The CDR3 length is 15 residues. The V gene lost 2 bases and the J gene lost 0 bases, with 10 bases spanning the gap. Germline lookup yields CDR1 MNHEY and CDR2 SVGAGI. TCRdb's table, derived via immunoSEQ multiplex PCR, lists solely in-frame clones and lacks some. The profile shows hundreds of thousands of clones, around 90% of them singletons. Noted treatment: 15 to 20 received Ad26.COV2.S at low or high dose, single or two shots; several received placebo; per-sample allocation not given. Sampling occurred on day 63 after the first vaccine or placebo injection. Source: peripheral blood, taken in a trial of Ad26.COV2.S vaccine versus placebo. This sequence originates from a person between 18 and 59 years old who received the Ad26.COV2.S COVID-19 vaccine or a placebo. This rearrangement joins TRBV6-5 to TRBJ1-2, with D perhaps matching TRBD1 (5 bases). The chain's CDR3 is CASSYTGTANYGYTF. The CDR3 nucleotides are TGTGCCAGCAGTTACACGGGGACGGCTAACTATGGCTACACCTTC.